The subject of this entry is one T cell receptor beta chain. Looked up from germline, CDR1 is SGDLS and CDR2 is YYNGEE. Germline trimming cut 4 bases from V and 1 base from J; bases unmatched to any gene: 4. CDR3 length: 14 residues. This sample is drawn from a study of CD8 T cells in Susac syndrome. Reverse transcription used roughly 0.5 to 1 ug RNA and random hexamers. A single record per CDR3 protein comes from TCRdb applying MiXCR to the immunoSEQ multiplex PCR reads. Among 95,000 to 150,000 distinct CDR3 sequences listed, 85% to 95% were seen once. This sequence was found in a human donor with multiple sclerosis. The chain employs TRBV9 and TRBJ2-7; 8 nucleotides align to TRBD1. The source material was CD8+ T cells from PBMCs. CDR3 amino acids: CASSRTGSSYEQYF. As DNA, the CDR3 is TGTGCCAGCAGCCGGACAGGGAGTTCCTACGAGCAGTACTTC.